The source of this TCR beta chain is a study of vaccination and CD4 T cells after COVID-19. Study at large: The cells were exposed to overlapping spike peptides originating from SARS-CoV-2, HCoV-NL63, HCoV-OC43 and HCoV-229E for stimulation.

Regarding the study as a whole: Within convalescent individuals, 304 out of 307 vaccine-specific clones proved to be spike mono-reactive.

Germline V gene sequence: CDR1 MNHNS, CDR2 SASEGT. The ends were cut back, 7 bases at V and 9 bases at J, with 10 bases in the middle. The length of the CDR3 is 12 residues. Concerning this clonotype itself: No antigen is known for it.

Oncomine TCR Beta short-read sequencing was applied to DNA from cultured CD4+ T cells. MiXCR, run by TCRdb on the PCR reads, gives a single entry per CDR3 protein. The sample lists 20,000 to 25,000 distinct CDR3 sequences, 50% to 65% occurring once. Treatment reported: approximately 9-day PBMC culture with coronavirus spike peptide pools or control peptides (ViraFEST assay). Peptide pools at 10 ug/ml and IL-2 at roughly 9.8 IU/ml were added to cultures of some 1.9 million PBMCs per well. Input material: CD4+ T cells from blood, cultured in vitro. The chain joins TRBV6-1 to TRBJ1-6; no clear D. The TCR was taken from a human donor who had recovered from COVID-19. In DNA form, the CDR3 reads TGTGCCAGCACTGGGTGGGGTTCACCCCTCCACTTT. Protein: CASTGWGSPLHF.